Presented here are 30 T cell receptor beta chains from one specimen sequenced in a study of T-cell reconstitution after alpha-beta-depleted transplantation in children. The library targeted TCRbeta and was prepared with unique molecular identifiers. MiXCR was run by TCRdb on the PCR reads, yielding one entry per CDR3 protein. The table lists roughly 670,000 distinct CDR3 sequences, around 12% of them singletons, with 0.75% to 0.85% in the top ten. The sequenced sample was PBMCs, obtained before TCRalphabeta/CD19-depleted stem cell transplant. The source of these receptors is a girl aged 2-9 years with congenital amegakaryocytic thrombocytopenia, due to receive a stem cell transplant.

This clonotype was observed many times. CDR3 bases: TGTGCCAGCACCCCCGGGACAACACGAGGAATTCAGTACTTC. Amino acids: CASTPGTTRGIQYF. This rearrangement joins TRBV12-3 or TRBV12-4 to TRBJ2-4; perhaps TRBD1 as D (6 bases). The CDR3 is 14 residues long. Trimming stripped 7 bases from V and 10 bases from J, with 20 bases between.

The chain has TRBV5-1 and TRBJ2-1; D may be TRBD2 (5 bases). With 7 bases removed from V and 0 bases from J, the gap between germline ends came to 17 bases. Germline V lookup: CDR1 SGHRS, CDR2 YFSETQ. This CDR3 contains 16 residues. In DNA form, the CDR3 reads TGCGCCAGCGGAGGCCCGAGGGATTACTCCTACAATGAGCAGTTCTTC. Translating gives CASGGPRDYSYNEQFF.

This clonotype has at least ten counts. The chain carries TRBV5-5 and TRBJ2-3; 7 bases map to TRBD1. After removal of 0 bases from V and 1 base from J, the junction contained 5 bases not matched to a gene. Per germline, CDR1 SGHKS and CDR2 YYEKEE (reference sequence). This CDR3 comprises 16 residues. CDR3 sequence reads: CASSLEGGKGTDTQYF. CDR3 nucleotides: TGTGCCAGCAGCTTGGAAGGGGGCAAGGGCACAGATACGCAGTATTTT. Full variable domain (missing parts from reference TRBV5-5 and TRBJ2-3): DAGVTQSPTHLIKTRGQQVTLRCSPISGHKSVSWYQQVLGQGPQFIFQYYEKEERGRGNFPDRFSARQFPNYSSELNVNALLLGDSALYLCASSLEGGKGTDTQYFGPGTRLTVL.

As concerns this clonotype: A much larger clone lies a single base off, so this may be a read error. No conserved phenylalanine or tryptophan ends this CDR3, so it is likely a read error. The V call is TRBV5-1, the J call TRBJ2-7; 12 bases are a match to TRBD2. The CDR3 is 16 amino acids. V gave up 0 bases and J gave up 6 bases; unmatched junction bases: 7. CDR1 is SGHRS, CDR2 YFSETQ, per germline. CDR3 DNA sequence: TGCGCCAGCAGCTTGGGGACTAGCGGGACCGTCGGCGAGCAGTACCTC. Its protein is CASSLGTSGTVGEQYL.

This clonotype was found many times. CDR3 protein: CSARSTSGSGYNEQFF. The CDR3 region has the DNA TGCAGTGCCCGGAGCACTAGCGGGAGTGGGTACAATGAGCAGTTCTTC. V is TRBV20-1 and J is TRBJ2-1, with 11 bases identical to TRBD2. This CDR3 spans 16 amino acids. V shed 6 bases and J 4 bases; nucleotides not matched to a gene: 11. Germline V gene sequence: CDR1 DFQATT, CDR2 SNEGSKA (reference sequence).

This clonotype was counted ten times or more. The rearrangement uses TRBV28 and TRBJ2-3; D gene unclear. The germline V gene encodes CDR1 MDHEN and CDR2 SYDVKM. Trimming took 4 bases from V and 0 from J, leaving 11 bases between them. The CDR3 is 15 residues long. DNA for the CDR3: TGTGCCAGCAGTTCCCAACCAGGCAGCACAGATACGCAGTATTTT. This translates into CASSSQPGSTDTQYF.

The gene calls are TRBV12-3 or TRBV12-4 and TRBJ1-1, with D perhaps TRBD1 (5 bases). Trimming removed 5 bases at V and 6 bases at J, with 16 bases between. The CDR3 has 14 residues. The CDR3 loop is CASSLMGRDPEAFF. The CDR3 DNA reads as TGTGCCAGCAGTCTTATGGGGAGGGACCCTGAAGCTTTCTTT.

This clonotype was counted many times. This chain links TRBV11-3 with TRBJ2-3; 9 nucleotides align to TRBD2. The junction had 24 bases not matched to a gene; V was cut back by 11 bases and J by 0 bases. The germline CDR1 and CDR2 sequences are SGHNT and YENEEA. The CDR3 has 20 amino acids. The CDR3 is CAVLPISGSGWVPSTDTQYF. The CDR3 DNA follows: TGTGCCGTCCTACCGATTAGCGGGAGTGGGTGGGTCCCTAGCACAGATACGCAGTATTTT.

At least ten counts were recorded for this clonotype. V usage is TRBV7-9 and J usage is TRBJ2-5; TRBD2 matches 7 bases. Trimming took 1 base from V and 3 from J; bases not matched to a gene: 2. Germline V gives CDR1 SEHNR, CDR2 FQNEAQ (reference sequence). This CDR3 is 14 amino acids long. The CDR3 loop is CASSLELAKETQYF. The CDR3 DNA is TGTGCCAGCAGCTTAGAACTAGCGAAAGAGACCCAGTACTTC.

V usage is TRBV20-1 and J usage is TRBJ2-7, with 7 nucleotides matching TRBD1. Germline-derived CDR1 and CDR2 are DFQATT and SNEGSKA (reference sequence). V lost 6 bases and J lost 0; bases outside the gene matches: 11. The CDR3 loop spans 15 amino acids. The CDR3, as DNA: TGCAGTGCACTGGGGACAGCCCATAGCTCCTACGAGCAGTACTTC. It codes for CSALGTAHSSYEQYF.

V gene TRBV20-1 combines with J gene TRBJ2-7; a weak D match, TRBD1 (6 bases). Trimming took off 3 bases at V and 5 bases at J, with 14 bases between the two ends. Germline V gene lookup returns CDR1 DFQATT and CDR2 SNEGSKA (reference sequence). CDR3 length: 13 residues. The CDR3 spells CSASRGKNHEQYF. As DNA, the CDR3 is TGCAGTGCTAGTAGGGGGAAAAATCACGAGCAGTACTTC.

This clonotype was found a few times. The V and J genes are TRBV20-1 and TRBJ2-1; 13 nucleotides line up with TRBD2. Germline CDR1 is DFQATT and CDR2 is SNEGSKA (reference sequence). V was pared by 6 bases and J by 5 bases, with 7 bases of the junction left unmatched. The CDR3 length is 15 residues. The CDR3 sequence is CSADGLAGDHNEQFF. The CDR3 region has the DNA TGCAGTGCGGATGGACTAGCGGGAGACCACAATGAGCAGTTCTTC.

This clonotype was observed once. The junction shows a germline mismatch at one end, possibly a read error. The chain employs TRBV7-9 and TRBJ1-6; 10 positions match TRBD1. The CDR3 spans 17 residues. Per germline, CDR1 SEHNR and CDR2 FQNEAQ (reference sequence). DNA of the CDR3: TGTGCCAGCAGCTCTCCTCCGGGACAGGGGCGAAATTCACCCCTCCTCTTT. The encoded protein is CASSSPPGQGRNSPLLF.

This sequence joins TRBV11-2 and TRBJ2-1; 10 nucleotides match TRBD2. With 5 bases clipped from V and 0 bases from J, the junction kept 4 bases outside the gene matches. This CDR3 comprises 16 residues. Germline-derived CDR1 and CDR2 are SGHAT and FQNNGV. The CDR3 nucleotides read TGTGCCAGCAGCACACTAGCGGGGCCCTCCTACAATGAGCAGTTCTTC. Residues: CASSTLAGPSYNEQFF.

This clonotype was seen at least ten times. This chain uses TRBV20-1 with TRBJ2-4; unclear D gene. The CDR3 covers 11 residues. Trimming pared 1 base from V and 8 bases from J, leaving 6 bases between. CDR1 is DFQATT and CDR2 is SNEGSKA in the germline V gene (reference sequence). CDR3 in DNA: TGCAGTGCTAGAGGCCGGGACATTCAGTACTTC. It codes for CSARGRDIQYF.

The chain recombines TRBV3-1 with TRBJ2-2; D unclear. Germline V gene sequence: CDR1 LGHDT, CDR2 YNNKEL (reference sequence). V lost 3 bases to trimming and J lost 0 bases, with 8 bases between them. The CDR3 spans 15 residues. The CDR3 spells CASSQMYSNTGELFF. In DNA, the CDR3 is TGTGCCAGCAGCCAGATGTATTCGAACACCGGGGAGCTGTTTTTT.

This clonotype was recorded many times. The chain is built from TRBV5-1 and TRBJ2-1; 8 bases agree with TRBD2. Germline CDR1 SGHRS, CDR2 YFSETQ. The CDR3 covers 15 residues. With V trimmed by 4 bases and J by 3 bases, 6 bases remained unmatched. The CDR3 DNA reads TGCGCCAGCAGCAGGCGAGCGGGAGACTACAATGAGCAGTTCTTC. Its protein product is CASSRRAGDYNEQFF.

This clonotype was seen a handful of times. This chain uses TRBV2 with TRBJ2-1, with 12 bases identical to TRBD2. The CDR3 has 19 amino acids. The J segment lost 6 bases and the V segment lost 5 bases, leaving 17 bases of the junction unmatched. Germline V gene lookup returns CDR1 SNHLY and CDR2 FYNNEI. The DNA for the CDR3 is TGTGCCAGCAGTCCTAAGCCCACCTCTGGACTAGCGGGACTCAATGAGCAGTTCTTC. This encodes CASSPKPTSGLAGLNEQFF.

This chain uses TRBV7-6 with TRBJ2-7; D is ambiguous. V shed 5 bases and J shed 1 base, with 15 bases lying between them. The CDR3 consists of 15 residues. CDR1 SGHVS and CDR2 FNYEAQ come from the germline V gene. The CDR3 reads CASSQPSGPSYEQYF. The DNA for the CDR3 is TGTGCCAGCAGCCAACCGTCAGGCCCGTCCTACGAGCAGTACTTC.

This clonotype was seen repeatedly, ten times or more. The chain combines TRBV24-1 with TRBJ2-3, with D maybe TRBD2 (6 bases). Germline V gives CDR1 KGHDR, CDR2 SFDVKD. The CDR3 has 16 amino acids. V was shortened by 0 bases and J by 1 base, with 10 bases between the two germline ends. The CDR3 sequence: CATSDLTAGRTDTQYF. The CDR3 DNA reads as TGTGCCACCAGTGATTTGACAGCGGGCCGCACAGATACGCAGTATTTT.

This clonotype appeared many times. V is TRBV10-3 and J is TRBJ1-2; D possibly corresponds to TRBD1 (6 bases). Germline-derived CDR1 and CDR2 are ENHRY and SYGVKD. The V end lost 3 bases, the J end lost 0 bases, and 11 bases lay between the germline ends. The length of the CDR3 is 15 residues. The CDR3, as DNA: TGTGCCATCAGTGACAGGGGTGACGCTAACTATGGCTACACCTTC. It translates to CAISDRGDANYGYTF.

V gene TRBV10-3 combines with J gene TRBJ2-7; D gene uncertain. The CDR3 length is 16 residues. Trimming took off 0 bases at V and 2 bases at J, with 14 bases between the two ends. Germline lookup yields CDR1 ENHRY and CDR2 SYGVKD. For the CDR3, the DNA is TGTGCCATCAGTGAGTCTTTGGCGGAGCCTGCCTACGAGCAGTACTTC. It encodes CAISESLAEPAYEQYF.

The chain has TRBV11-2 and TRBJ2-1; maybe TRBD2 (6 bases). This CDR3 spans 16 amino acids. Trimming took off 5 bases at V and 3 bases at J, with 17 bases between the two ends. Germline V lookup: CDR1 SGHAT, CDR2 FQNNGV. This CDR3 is CASSPRGGFRYNEQFF. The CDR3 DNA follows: TGTGCCAGCAGCCCCCGCGGAGGGTTCCGCTACAATGAGCAGTTCTTC.

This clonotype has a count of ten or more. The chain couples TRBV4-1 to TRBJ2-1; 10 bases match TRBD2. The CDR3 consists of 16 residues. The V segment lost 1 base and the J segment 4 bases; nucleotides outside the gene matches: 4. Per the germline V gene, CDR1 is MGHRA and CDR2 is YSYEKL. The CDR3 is CASSQVSGRTYNEQFF. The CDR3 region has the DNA TGCGCCAGCAGCCAAGTTAGCGGGAGGACTTACAATGAGCAGTTCTTC.

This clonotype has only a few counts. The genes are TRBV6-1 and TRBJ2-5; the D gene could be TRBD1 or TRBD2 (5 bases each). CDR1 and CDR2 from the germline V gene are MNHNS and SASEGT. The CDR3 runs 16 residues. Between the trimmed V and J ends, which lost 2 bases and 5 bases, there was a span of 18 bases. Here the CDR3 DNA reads TGTGCCAGCAGTGAAACCGGGACCCAGCCTCGGGAGACCCAGTACTTC. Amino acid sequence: CASSETGTQPRETQYF.

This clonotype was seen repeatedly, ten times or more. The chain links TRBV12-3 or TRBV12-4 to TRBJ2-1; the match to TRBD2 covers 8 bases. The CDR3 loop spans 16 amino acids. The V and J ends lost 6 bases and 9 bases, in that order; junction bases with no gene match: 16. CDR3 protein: CASSRRSLAGQFEQFF. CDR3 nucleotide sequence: TGTGCCAGCAGCCGGAGAAGTCTAGCGGGCCAGTTTGAGCAGTTCTTC.

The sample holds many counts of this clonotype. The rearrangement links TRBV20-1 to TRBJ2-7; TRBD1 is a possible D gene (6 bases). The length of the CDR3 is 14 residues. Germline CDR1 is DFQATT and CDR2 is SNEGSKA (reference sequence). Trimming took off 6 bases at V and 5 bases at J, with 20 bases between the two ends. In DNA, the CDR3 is TGCAGTGCCCTAGTGGGGACAAGCCTCGACGAGCAGTACTTC. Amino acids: CSALVGTSLDEQYF.

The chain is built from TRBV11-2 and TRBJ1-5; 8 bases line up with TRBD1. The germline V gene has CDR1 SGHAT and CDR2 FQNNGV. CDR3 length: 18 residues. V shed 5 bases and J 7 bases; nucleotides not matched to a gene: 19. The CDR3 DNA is TGTGCCAGCAGCACCAAAAGGGGCCGACAGGGGCTCGGACAGCCCCAGCATTTT. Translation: CASSTKRGRQGLGQPQHF.

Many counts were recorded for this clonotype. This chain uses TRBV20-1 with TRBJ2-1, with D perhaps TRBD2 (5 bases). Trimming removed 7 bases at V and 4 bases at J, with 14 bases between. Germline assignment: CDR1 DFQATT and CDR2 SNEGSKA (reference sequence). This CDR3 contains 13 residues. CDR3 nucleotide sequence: TGCAGTGGTACAAGCGGAGGATACAATGAGCAGTTCTTC. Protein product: CSGTSGGYNEQFF.

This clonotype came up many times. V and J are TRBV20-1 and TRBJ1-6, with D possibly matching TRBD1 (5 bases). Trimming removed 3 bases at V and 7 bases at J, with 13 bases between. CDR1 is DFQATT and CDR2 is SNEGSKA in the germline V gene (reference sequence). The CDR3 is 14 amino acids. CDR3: CSASGTGRNSPLHF. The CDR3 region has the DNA TGCAGTGCTAGTGGAACAGGCAGGAATTCACCCCTCCACTTT.